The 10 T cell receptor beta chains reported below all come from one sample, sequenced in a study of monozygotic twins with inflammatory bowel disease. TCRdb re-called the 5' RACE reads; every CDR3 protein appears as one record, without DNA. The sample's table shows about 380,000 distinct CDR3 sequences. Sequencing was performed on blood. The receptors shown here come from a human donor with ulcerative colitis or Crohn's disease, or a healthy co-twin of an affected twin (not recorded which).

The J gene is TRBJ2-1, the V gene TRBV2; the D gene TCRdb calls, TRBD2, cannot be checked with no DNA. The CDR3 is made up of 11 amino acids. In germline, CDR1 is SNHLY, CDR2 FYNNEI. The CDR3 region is CGAGLYNEQFF.

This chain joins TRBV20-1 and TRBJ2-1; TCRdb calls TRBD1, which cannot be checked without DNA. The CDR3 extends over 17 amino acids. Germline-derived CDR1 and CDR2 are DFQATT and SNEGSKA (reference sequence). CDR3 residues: CSARVRQGSGSYNEQFF.

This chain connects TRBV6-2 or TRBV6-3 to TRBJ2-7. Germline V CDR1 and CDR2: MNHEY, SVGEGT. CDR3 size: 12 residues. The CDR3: CASSFRLYEQYF.

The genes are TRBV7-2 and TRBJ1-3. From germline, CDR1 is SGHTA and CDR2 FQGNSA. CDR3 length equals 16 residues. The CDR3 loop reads CASSLQGRVGGNTIYF.

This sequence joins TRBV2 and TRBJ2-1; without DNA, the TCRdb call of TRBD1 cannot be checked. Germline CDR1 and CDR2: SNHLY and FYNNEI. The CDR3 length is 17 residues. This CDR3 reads CASTHIPQGTYYNEQFF.

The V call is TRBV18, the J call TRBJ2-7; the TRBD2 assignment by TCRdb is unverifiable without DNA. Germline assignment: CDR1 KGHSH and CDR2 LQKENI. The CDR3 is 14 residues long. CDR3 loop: CASSPGVATYEQYF.

Here the CDR3 reads CASSSPGQGAEGYTF. The chain employs TRBV28 and TRBJ1-2; checking the TCRdb D call of TRBD1 is not possible without DNA. This CDR3 comprises 15 residues. Germline V gene sequence: CDR1 MDHEN, CDR2 SYDVKM.

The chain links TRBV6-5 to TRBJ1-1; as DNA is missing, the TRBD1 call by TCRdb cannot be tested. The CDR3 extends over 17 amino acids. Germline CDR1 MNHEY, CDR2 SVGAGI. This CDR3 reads CASSYSGQGRMNTEAFF.

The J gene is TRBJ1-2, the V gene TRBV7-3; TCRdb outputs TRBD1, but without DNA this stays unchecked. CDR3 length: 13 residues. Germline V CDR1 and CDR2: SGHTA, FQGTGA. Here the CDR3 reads CASSSNRGGGYTF.

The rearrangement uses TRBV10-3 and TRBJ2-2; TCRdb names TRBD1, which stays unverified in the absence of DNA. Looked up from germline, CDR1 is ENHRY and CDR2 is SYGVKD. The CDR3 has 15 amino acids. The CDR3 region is CAIGPGRASTGELFF.